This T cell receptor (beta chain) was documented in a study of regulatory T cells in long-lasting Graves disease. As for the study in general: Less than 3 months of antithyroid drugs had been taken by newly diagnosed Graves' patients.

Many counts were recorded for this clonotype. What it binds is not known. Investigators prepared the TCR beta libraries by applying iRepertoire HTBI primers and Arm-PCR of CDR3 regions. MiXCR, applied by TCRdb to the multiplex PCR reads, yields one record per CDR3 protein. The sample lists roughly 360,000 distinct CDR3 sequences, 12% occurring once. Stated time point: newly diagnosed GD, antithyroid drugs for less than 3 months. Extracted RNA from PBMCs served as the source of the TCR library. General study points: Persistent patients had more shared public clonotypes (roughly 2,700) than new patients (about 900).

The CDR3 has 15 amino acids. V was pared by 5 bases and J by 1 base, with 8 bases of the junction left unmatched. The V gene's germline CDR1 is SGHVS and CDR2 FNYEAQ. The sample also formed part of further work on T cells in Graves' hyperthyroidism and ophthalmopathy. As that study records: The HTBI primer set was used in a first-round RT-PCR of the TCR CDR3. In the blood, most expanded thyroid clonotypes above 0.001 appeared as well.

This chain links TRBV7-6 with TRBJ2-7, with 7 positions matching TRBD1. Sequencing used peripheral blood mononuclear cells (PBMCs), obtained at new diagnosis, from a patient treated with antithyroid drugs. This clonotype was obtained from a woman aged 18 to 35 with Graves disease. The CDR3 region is CASSETGSPSYEQYF. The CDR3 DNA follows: TGTGCCAGCAGCGAGACAGGGAGTCCTTCCTACGAGCAGTACTTC.